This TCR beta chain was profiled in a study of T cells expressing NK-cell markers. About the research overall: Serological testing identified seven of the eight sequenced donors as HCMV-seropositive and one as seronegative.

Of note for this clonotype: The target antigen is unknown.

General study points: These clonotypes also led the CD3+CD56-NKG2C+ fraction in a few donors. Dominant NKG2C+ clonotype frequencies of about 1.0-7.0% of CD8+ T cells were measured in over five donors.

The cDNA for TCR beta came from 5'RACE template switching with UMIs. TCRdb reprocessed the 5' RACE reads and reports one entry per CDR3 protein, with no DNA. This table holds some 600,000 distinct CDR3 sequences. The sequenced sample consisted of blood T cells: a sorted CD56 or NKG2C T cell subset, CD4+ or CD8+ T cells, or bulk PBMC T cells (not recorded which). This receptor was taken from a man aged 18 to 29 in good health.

The CDR3 loop is CASSPGRTTNYGYTF. The rearrangement uses TRBV27 and TRBJ1-2; the D call from TCRdb, TRBD1, cannot be confirmed without DNA. The CDR3 is 15 amino acids. The germline CDR1 and CDR2 sequences are MNHEY and SMNVEV (reference sequence).